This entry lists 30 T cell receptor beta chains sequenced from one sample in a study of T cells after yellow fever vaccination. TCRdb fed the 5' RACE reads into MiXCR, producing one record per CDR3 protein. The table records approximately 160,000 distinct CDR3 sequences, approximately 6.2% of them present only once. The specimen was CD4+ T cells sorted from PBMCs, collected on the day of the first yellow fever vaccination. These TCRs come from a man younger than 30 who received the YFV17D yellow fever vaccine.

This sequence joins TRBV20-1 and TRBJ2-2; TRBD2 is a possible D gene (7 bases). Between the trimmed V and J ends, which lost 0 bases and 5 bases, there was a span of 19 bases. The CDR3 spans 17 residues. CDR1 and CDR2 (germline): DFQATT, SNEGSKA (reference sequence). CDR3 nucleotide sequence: TGCAGTGCTAGAGATCAGGGGAGGGGGGGCCTTACCGGGGAGCTGTTTTTT. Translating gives CSARDQGRGGLTGELFF.

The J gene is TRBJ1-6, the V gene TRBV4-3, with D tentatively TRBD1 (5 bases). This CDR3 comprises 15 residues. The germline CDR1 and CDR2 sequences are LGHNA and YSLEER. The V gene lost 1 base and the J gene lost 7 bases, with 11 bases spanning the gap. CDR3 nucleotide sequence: TGCGCCAGCAGCCAAGTTCTGGGGCAGAATTCACCCCTCCACTTT. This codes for CASSQVLGQNSPLHF.

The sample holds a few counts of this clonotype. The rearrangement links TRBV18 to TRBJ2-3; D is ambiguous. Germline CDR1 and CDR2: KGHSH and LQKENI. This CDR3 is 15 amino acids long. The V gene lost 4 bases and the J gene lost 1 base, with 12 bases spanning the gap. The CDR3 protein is CASSLVFLGTDTQYF. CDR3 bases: TGTGCCAGCTCACTCGTCTTCTTGGGCACAGATACGCAGTATTTT.

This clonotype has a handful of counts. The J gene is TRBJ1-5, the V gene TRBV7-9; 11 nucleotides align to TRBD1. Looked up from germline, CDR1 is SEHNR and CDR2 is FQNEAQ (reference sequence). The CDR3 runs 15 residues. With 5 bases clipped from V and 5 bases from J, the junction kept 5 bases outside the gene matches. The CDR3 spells CASSRTGGADQPQHF. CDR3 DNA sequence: TGTGCCAGCAGCAGGACAGGGGGCGCCGATCAGCCCCAGCATTTT. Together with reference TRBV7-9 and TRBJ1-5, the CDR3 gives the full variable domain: DTGVSQNPRHKITKRGQNVTFRCDPISEHNRLYWYRQTLGQGPEFLTYFQNEAQLEKSRLLSDRFSAERPKGSFSTLEIQRTEQGDSAMYLCASSRTGGADQPQHFGDGTRLSIL.

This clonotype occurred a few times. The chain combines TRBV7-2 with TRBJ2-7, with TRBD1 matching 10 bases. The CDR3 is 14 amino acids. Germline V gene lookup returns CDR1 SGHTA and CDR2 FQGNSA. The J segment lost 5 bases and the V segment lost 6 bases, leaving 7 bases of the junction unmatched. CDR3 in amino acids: CASSFDRGPNEQYF. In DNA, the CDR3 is TGTGCCAGCAGTTTCGACAGGGGGCCCAACGAGCAGTACTTC.

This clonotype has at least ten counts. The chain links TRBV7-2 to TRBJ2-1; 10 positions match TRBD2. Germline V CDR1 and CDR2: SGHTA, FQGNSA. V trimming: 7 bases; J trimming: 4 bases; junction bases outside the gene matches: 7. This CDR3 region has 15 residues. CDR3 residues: CASTQRGGRYNEQFF. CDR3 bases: TGTGCCAGCACTCAGCGGGGGGGCCGGTACAATGAGCAGTTCTTC. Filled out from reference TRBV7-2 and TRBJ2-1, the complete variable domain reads GAGVSQSPSNKVTEKGKDVELRCDPISGHTALYWYRQSLGQGLEFLIYFQGNSAPDKSGLPSDRFSAERTGGSVSTLTIQRTQQEDSAVYLCASTQRGGRYNEQFFGPGTRLTVL.

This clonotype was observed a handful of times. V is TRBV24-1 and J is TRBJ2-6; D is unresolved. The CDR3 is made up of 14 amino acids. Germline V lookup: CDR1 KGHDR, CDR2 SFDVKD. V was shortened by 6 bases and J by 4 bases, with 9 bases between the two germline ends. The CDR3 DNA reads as TGTGCCACCAGTAATAGAGCCGGGGCCAACGTCCTGACTTTC. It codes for CATSNRAGANVLTF.

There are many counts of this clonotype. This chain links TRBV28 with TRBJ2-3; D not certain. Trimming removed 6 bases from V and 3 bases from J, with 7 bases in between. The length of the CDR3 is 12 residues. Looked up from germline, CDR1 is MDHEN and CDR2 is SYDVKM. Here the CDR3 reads CASRSVTDTQYF. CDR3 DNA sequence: TGTGCCAGCAGATCCGTGACAGATACGCAGTATTTT. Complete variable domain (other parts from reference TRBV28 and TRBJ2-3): DVKVTQSSRYLVKRTGEKVFLECVQDMDHENMFWYRQDPGLGLRLIYFSYDVKMKEKGDIPEGYSVSREKKERFSLILESASTNQTSMYLCASRSVTDTQYFGPGTRLTVL.

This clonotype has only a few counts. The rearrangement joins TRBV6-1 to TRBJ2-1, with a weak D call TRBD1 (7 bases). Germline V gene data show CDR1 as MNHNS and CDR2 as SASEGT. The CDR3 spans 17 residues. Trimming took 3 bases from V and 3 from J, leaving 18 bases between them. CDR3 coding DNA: TGTGCCAGCAGTGATCAACTAGCCGGGACAGACTACAATGAGCAGTTCTTC. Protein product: CASSDQLAGTDYNEQFF.

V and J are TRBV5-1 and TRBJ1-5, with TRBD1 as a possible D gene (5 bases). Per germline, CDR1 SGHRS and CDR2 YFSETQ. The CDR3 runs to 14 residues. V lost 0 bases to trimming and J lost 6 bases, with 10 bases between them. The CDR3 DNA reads TGCGCCAGCAGCTTGGGACCCGGGGGTCAGCCCCAGCATTTT. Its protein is CASSLGPGGQPQHF. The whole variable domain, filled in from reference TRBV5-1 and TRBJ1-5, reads KAGVTQTPRYLIKTRGQQVTLSCSPISGHRSVSWYQQTPGQGLQFLFEYFSETQRNKGNFPGRFSGRQFSNSRSEMNVSTLELGDSALYLCASSLGPGGQPQHFGDGTRLSIL.

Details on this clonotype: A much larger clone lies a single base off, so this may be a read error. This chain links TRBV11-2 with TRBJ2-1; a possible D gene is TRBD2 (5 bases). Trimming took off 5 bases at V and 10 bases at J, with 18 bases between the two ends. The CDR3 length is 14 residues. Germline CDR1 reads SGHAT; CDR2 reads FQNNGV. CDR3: CASSEGLQSNEQFF. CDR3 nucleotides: TGTGCCAGCAGCGAGGGCCTCCAGAGCAACGAGCAGTTCTTC.

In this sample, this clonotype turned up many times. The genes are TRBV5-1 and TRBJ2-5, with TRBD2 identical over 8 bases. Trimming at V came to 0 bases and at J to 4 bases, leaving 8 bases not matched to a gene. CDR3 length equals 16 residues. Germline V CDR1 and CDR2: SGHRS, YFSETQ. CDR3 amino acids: CASSLGTSKGGETQYF. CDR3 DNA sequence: TGCGCCAGCAGCTTGGGGACTAGCAAAGGCGGAGAGACCCAGTACTTC.

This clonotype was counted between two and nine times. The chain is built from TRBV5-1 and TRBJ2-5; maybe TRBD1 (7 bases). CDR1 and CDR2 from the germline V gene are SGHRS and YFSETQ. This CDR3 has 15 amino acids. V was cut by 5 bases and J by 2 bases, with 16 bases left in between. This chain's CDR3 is CASSYNAGGQETQYF. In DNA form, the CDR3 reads TGCGCCAGCAGTTACAATGCAGGGGGGCAAGAGACCCAGTACTTC.

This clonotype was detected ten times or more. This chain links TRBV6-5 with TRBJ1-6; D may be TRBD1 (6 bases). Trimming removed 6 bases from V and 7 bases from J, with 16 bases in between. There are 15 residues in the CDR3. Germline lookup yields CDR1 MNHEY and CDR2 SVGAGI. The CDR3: CASSRLFQGNSPLHF. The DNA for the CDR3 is TGTGCCAGCAGCCGCCTATTTCAGGGGAATTCACCCCTCCACTTT.

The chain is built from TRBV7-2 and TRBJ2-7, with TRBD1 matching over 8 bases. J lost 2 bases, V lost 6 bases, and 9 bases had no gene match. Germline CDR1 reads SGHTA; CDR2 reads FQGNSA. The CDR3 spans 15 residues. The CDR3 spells CASRFQTGAAYEQYF. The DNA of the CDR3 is TGTGCCAGCAGATTTCAGACAGGGGCAGCCTACGAGCAGTACTTC. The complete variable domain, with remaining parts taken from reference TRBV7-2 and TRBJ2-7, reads GAGVSQSPSNKVTEKGKDVELRCDPISGHTALYWYRQSLGQGLEFLIYFQGNSAPDKSGLPSDRFSAERTGGSVSTLTIQRTQQEDSAVYLCASRFQTGAAYEQYFGPGTRLTVT.

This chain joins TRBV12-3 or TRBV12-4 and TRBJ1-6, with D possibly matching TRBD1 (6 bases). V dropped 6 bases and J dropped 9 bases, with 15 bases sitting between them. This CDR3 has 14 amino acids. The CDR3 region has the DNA TGTGCCAGCAGCCCGGACAGCCTTAGTTCACCCCTCCACTTT. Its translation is CASSPDSLSSPLHF.

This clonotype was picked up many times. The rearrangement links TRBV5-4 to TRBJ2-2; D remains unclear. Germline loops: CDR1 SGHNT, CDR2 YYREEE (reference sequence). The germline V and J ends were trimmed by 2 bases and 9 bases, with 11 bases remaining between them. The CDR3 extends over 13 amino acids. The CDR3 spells CASSLFLSRELFF. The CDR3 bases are TGTGCCAGCAGCTTATTTCTTTCGAGGGAGCTGTTTTTT.

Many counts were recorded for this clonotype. The DNA of the CDR3 is TGCGCCAGCAGCTTTCGGGGAACGGGACATCGCACAGATACGCAGTATTTT. Its protein product is CASSFRGTGHRTDTQYF. The rearrangement joins TRBV5-1 to TRBJ2-3; a possible D gene is TRBD1 (6 bases). The CDR3 runs to 17 residues. Trimming took 2 bases from V and 1 from J, leaving 17 bases between them. Per the germline V gene, CDR1 is SGHRS and CDR2 is YFSETQ.

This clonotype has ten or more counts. DNA of the CDR3: TGTGCCAGCAGTCCGTGGACCAAGGTGGGCACTGAAGCTTTCTTT. It codes for CASSPWTKVGTEAFF. V usage is TRBV12-3 or TRBV12-4 and J usage is TRBJ1-1; D call uncertain. The CDR3 is made up of 15 amino acids. Trimming left V 5 bases short and J 4 bases short, with 17 bases between.

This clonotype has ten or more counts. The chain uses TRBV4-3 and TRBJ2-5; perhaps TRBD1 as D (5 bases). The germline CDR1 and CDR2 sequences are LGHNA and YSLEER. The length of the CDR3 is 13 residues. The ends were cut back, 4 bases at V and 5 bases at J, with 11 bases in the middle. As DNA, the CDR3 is TGCGCCAGCAGCCGAAGGACATTTGAGACCCAGTACTTC. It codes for CASSRRTFETQYF.

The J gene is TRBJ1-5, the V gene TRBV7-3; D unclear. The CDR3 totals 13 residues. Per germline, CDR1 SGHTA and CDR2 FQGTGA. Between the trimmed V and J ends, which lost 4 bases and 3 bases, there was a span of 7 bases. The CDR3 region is CASSSGPNQPQHF. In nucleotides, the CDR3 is TGTGCCAGCAGCTCCGGACCCAATCAGCCCCAGCATTTT.

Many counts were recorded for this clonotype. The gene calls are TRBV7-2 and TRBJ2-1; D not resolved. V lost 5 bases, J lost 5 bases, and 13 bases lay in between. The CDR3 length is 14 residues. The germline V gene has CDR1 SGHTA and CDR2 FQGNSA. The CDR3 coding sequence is TGTGCCAGCAGCCCCCGACTGGAAAACAATGAGCAGTTCTTC. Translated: CASSPRLENNEQFF.

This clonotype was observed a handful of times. DNA of the CDR3: TGTGCCAGCAGTTATGGACTCTATCAGCCCCAGCATTTT. Amino acid sequence: CASSYGLYQPQHF. The chain carries TRBV28 and TRBJ1-5; D remains unclear. Trimming removed 4 bases at V and 5 bases at J, with 9 bases between. Germline V gives CDR1 MDHEN, CDR2 SYDVKM. The length of the CDR3 is 13 residues.

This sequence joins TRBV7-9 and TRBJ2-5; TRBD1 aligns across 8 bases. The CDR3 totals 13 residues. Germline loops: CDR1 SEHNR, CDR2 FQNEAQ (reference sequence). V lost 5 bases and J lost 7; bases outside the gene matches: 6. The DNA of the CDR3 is TGTGCCAGCAGCCCACAGGGGGACGGGACCCAGTACTTC. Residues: CASSPQGDGTQYF.

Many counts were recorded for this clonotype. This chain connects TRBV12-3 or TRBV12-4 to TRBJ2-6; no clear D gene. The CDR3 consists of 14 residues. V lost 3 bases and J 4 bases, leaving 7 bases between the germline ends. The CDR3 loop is CASSLRSGANVLTF. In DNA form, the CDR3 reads TGTGCCAGCAGTTTGAGGTCCGGGGCCAACGTCCTGACTTTC.

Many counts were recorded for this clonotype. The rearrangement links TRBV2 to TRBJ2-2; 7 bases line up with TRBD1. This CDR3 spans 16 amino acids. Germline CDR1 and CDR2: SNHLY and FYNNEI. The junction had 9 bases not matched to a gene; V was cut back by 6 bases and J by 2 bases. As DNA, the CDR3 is TGTGCCAGCAGAAGAATTAGGGGGCCTAACACCGGGGAGCTGTTTTTT. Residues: CASRRIRGPNTGELFF.

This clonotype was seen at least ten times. The CDR3 DNA reads TGTGCCAGCAGCCTGATGACAGGGAAATCACCCCTCCACTTT. Translated, it gives CASSLMTGKSPLHF. The J gene is TRBJ1-6, the V gene TRBV3-1; 7 bases are a match to TRBD1. Germline assignment: CDR1 LGHDT and CDR2 YNNKEL (reference sequence). Trimming took 4 bases from V and 10 from J; bases not matched to a gene: 7. The CDR3 is made up of 14 amino acids.

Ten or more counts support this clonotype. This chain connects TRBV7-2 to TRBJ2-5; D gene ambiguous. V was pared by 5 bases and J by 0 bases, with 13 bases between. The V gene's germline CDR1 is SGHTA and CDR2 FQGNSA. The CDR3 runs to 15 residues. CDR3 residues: CASSLYVDYQETQYF. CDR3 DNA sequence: TGTGCCAGCAGCCTCTATGTAGACTACCAAGAGACCCAGTACTTC.

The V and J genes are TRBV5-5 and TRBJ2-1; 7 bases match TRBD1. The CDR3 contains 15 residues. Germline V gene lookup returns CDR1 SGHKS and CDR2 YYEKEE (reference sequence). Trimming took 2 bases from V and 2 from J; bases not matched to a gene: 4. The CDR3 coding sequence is TGTGCCAGCAGCTTCAGTCAGGGGGCCTACAATGAGCAGTTCTTC. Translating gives CASSFSQGAYNEQFF.

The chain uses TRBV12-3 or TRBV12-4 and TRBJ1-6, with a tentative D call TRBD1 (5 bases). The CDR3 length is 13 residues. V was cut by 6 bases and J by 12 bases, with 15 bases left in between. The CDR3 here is CASSQRGAGPLHF. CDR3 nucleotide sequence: TGTGCCAGCAGCCAAAGGGGAGCGGGACCCCTCCACTTT.